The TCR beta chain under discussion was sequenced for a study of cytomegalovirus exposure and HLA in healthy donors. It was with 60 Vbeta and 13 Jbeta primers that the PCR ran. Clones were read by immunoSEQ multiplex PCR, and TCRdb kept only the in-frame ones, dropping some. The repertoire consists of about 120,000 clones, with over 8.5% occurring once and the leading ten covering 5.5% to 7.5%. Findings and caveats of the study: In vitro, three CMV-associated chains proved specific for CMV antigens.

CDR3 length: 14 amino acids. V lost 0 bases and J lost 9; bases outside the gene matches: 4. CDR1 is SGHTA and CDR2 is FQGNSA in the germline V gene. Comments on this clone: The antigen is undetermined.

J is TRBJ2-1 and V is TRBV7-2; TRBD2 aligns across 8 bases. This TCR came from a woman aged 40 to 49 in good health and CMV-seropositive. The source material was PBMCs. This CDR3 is CASSLAGTSREQFF. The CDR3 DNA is TGTGCCAGCAGCTTAGCAGGGACTAGTCGTGAGCAGTTCTTC.